The 21 T cell receptor beta chains below all came from one sample that was sequenced in a study of preoperative IRX-2 immunotherapy in early breast cancer. Described treatment: preoperative locoregional IRX-2 cytokine immunotherapy. Produced via immunoSEQ multiplex PCR; TCRdb's table is partial and in-frame only. The sample includes around 25,000 clones, 78% seen only once; the top ten take 2% to 2.5%. The sequences come from lymph node tissue, collected before IRX-2 immunotherapy. The receptors here all came from a human donor with breast cancer.

Remarks on this clone: One end of the junction does not line up with germline, which may come from a read error. For the CDR3, the DNA is TGTGCCATCAGTGGTTCCGGGACTAGCGGGGCTTACAATGAGCAGTTCTTC. As protein: CAISGSGTSGAYNEQFF. The V call is TRBV6-8, the J call TRBJ2-1, with 13 bases aligning to TRBD2. The CDR3 runs 17 residues. Germline V lookup: CDR1 MNHGY, CDR2 SAAAGT.

The chain carries TRBV5-1 and TRBJ2-3; no firm D call. The CDR3 is 14 amino acids. V was trimmed by 0 bases and J by 5 bases, leaving 10 bases between them. CDR1 is SGHRS, CDR2 YFSETQ, per germline. The CDR3 is CASSLDAAQDTQYF. The CDR3, as DNA: TGCGCCAGCAGCTTGGACGCGGCCCAAGATACGCAGTATTTT.

The rearrangement links TRBV11-3 to TRBJ1-1; maybe TRBD1 (5 bases). Deletions cut 3 bases from V and 6 bases from J, with 17 bases between. Per the germline V gene, CDR1 is SGHNT and CDR2 is YENEEA. This CDR3 is 15 amino acids long. The CDR3: CASSFIGQGTPEAFF. CDR3 bases: TGTGCCAGCAGCTTTATTGGGCAGGGAACCCCTGAAGCTTTCTTT.

This clone has just a few counts. The chain recombines TRBV14 with TRBJ2-2; the D gene is possibly TRBD2 (5 bases). Per germline, CDR1 SGHDN and CDR2 FVKESK. Trimming removed 1 base from V and 8 bases from J, with 14 bases in between. The CDR3 totals 15 residues. CDR3 sequence: CASSQVAPLGGELFF. CDR3 bases: TGTGCCAGCAGCCAAGTAGCGCCCCTCGGGGGGGAGCTGTTTTTT.

V is TRBV7-6 and J is TRBJ1-2; TRBD1 agrees at 10 bases. V lost 0 bases and J lost 2; bases outside the gene matches: 0. The CDR3 is 15 amino acids. The germline gives CDR1 SGHVS, CDR2 FNYEAQ. The CDR3 reads CASSLATGGNYGYTF. Here the CDR3 DNA reads TGTGCCAGCAGCTTAGCGACAGGGGGCAACTATGGCTACACCTTC.

This chain joins TRBV19 and TRBJ1-1; maybe TRBD1 (6 bases). CDR1 is LNHDA and CDR2 is SQIVND in the germline V gene (reference sequence). This CDR3 is 13 amino acids long. V lost 1 base and J lost 10, with 13 bases in between. CDR3 coding DNA: TGTGCCAGTAGTATAGCAGGGGCCGCCAGAGCTTTCTTT. It yields the protein CASSIAGAARAFF.

This chain joins TRBV11-3 and TRBJ2-7; TRBD1 matches 7 bases. Germline CDR1 reads SGHNT; CDR2 reads YENEEA. The CDR3 extends over 14 amino acids. J lost 1 base, V lost 6 bases, and 6 bases had no gene match. The CDR3 reads CASSNRGFSYEQYF. CDR3 coding DNA: TGTGCCAGCAGTAACAGGGGATTTTCCTACGAGCAGTACTTC.

This rearrangement joins TRBV6-8 to TRBJ1-5; TRBD1 agrees at 8 bases. Trimming removed 6 bases from V and 5 bases from J; junction bases left unmatched: 6. Germline-derived CDR1 and CDR2 are MNHGY and SAAAGT. The CDR3 has 14 residues. As DNA, the CDR3 is TGTGCCAGCAGCCCGGGACAGGCTTATCAGCCCCAGCATTTT. This encodes CASSPGQAYQPQHF.

This sequence joins TRBV6-8 and TRBJ2-1; a possible D gene is TRBD1 (6 bases). This CDR3 has 15 residues. V lost 2 bases, J lost 4 bases, and 12 bases lay in between. Germline CDR1 MNHGY, CDR2 SAAAGT. This CDR3 is CASSYGTPEYNEQFF. The CDR3 nucleotides are TGTGCCAGCAGTTACGGGACACCAGAATACAATGAGCAGTTCTTC.

The V gene is TRBV7-8, the J gene TRBJ1-5; D is perhaps TRBD1 (6 bases). V lost 2 bases, J lost 12 bases, and 14 bases lay in between. Per germline, CDR1 SGHVS and CDR2 FQNEAQ. This CDR3 region has 13 residues. CDR3 in amino acids: CASSLTRQDLQHF. The CDR3, as DNA: TGTGCCAGCAGCTTAACCCGACAGGATCTCCAGCATTTT.

The V gene is TRBV19, the J gene TRBJ1-5; D ambiguous. Germline V gives CDR1 LNHDA, CDR2 SQIVND (reference sequence). Trimming shortened V by 5 bases and J by 0 bases, and 8 bases separated the two germline ends. CDR3 size: 14 residues. The CDR3 region is CASSREGSNQPQHF. CDR3 DNA sequence: TGTGCCAGTAGTCGCGAGGGTAGCAATCAGCCCCAGCATTTT. Supplemented by reference TRBV19 and TRBJ1-5, the full variable domain reads DGGITQSPKYLFRKEGQNVTLSCEQNLNHDAMYWYRQDPGQGLRLIYYSQIVNDFQKGDIAEGYSVSREKKESFPLTVTSAQKNPTAFYLCASSREGSNQPQHFGDGTRLSIL.

This chain joins TRBV6-8 and TRBJ1-6; weak D call: TRBD1 (6 bases). CDR3 length equals 16 residues. The V end lost 0 bases, the J end lost 2 bases, and 8 bases lay between the germline ends. The germline V gene has CDR1 MNHGY and CDR2 SAAAGT. The CDR3: CASSYSQGTYNSPLHF. DNA of the CDR3: TGTGCCAGCAGTTACTCACAGGGAACCTATAATTCACCCCTCCACTTT.

Sample share makes this clone medium-sized. The chain has TRBV29-1 and TRBJ1-2, with 8 bases aligning to TRBD1. The V gene's germline CDR1 is SQVTM and CDR2 ANQGSEA. The V and J ends lost 7 bases and 5 bases, in that order; junction bases with no gene match: 12. The CDR3 length is 14 residues. The CDR3 DNA follows: TGCAGCGCCATGGACAGGGCGGTTGGATATGGCTACACCTTC. Encoded protein: CSAMDRAVGYGYTF.

The CDR3 sequence is CASSYGEPRNNSPLHF. The CDR3 region has the DNA TGTGCCAGCAGTTACGGGGAGCCGCGTAATAATTCACCCCTCCACTTT. The rearrangement joins TRBV6-8 to TRBJ1-6, with D unresolved. The CDR3 spans 16 residues. Germline CDR1 reads MNHGY; CDR2 reads SAAAGT. Trimming pared 2 bases from V and 5 bases from J, leaving 13 bases between.

This chain joins TRBV7-1 and TRBJ2-6; a possible D gene is TRBD2 (6 bases). TRBV7-1 qualifies as an ORF whose function is uncertain. The CDR3 is made up of 17 amino acids. The V end was cut by 5 bases, the J end by 3 bases, with 17 bases between. The CDR3 protein is CASSRGRGFDGANVLTF. The CDR3 coding sequence is TGTGCCAGCAGCCGTGGACGGGGGTTCGATGGGGCCAACGTCCTGACTTTC.

This chain connects TRBV18 to TRBJ1-5; D remains ambiguous. The germline gives CDR1 KGHSH, CDR2 LQKENI. The V end lost 3 bases, the J end lost 3 bases, and 9 bases lay between the germline ends. CDR3 length equals 14 residues. This CDR3 is CASSPRQDNQPQHF. For the CDR3, the DNA is TGTGCCAGCTCACCCCGACAAGACAATCAGCCCCAGCATTTT.

The genes are TRBV6-8 and TRBJ1-1, with TRBD1 as a possible D gene (5 bases). Trimming removed 6 bases from V and 3 bases from J, with 20 bases in between. The CDR3 is made up of 16 amino acids. Germline CDR1 is MNHGY and CDR2 is SAAAGT. The CDR3 coding sequence is TGTGCCAGCAGCCCAGGGTTAGTAGTCGGCGACACTGAAGCTTTCTTT. It codes for CASSPGLVVGDTEAFF.

This clone was found once. V is TRBV19 and J is TRBJ1-2; TRBD1 might be the D (6 bases). The CDR3 runs to 15 residues. Trimming left V 5 bases short and J 8 bases short, with 21 bases between. Germline values: CDR1 LNHDA, CDR2 SQIVND (reference sequence). CDR3 loop: CASSQIYPRGNGYTF. CDR3 DNA: TGTGCCAGTAGTCAAATTTACCCCAGGGGAAACGGCTACACCTTC.

The chain is built from TRBV28 and TRBJ1-3; the match to TRBD1 covers 9 bases. The CDR3 runs to 15 residues. Germline V gene lookup returns CDR1 MDHEN and CDR2 SYDVKM. Trimming removed 5 bases from V and 1 base from J; junction bases left unmatched: 3. The CDR3 spells CASSTGGASGNTIYF. The CDR3 DNA reads TGTGCCAGCAGTACAGGGGGCGCATCTGGAAACACCATATATTTT.

V and J are TRBV12-5 and TRBJ2-1; tentative D call: TRBD1 (9 bases). Per germline, CDR1 LGHNT and CDR2 FRNRAP. The CDR3 is 22 amino acids. Trimming shortened V by 0 bases and J by 9 bases, and 36 bases separated the two germline ends. The CDR3 reads CASGLVLSGGTGTGRRWGEQFF. The DNA for the CDR3 is TGTGCTAGTGGTTTGGTACTGAGCGGGGGAACCGGGACAGGGAGAAGGTGGGGTGAGCAGTTCTTC.

This clone was detected only once. This chain joins TRBV5-1 and TRBJ2-7; 8 bases agree with TRBD2. V was pared by 4 bases and J by 0 bases, with 6 bases of the junction left unmatched. CDR3 length equals 15 residues. From germline, CDR1 is SGHRS and CDR2 YFSETQ. The CDR3 spells CASSPSGRASYEQYF. The CDR3 bases are TGCGCCAGCAGCCCCTCCGGGAGGGCCTCCTACGAGCAGTACTTC. The entire variable domain, with the rest obtained from reference TRBV5-1 and TRBJ2-7, is as follows: KAGVTQTPRYLIKTRGQQVTLSCSPISGHRSVSWYQQTPGQGLQFLFEYFSETQRNKGNFPGRFSGRQFSNSRSEMNVSTLELGDSALYLCASSPSGRASYEQYFGPGTRLTVT.